This is a list of T cell receptor beta chains from one sample in a study of blood T cell repertoires in COVID-19. Data came from immunoSEQ multiplex PCR; TCRdb stores just in-frame clones and leaves some out. The sample includes 150,000 to 200,000 clones, around 81% of them seen just once. Sequencing was performed on PBMCs or T cells enriched from blood (not recorded which). All receptors come from a man between 35 and 55 years old who had recovered from COVID-19. CDR3s include the opening cysteine and the closing phenylalanine or tryptophan.

V gene	J gene	CDR3 protein
TRBV20-1	TRBJ2-7	CSASVSSYEQYF
TRBV7-3	TRBJ1-3	CASSQNTPGGQGKEGTGNTIYF
TRBV6-4	TRBJ2-1	CASSEIGTGWGSNEQFF
TRBV19	TRBJ2-3	CASSIGTSGGYVDTQYF
TRBV6-4	TRBJ2-3	CASSTGTGGTDTQYF
TRBV6-5	TRBJ2-5	CASSTASGAETQYF
TRBV29-1	TRBJ1-2	CSARVTRLGYGYTF
TRBV2	TRBJ1-1	CPQGSDTEAFF
TRBV6-2/TRBV6-3	TRBJ2-1	CASSYRSPSGGKYNEQFF
TRBV6-6	TRBJ1-2	CASRRTGLSGYTF
TRBV5-1	TRBJ2-5	CASQGALGETQYF
TRBV28	TRBJ2-2	CASSNSMNTGELFF
TRBV5-6	TRBJ2-1	CASSLAGVGEQFF
TRBV5-4	TRBJ2-2	CASSLSGHTGELFF
TRBV10-1	TRBJ2-7	CASSEILALDRGGGEQYF
TRBV4-1	TRBJ2-2	CASSQDPGRNTGELFF
TRBV29-1	TRBJ1-2	CSVEDRGDYGYTF
TRBV19	TRBJ1-1	CASRGTGGGTEAFF
TRBV18	TRBJ1-1	CASSLRESLVSTEAFF
TRBV5-4	TRBJ2-2	CASMPGGANTGELFF
TRBV18	TRBJ1-2	CASSPPSMGRGYGYTF
TRBV6-5	TRBJ1-1	CASRGGNTEAFF
TRBV5-4	TRBJ1-4	CASSLGGTGNEKLFF
TRBV7-2	TRBJ1-5	CASSLVGTGSVYSNQPQHF
TRBV5-4	TRBJ2-5	CASSFMDRTFQETQYF
TRBV28	TRBJ1-1	CASSFTGREAFF
TRBV5-1	TRBJ1-2	CASSPPGGGRYGYTF
TRBV19	TRBJ1-2	CASSPGQGNYGYTF
TRBV7-2	TRBJ1-2	CASSLDRGNYGYTF
TRBV5-1	TRBJ1-4	CASSPGTSGNEKLFF
TRBV5-1	TRBJ2-7	CASSAEGQGLAEQYF
TRBV18	TRBJ2-7	CASSPDRRTKGGEQYF
TRBV5-1	TRBJ2-5	CASSLTPGLDGETQYF